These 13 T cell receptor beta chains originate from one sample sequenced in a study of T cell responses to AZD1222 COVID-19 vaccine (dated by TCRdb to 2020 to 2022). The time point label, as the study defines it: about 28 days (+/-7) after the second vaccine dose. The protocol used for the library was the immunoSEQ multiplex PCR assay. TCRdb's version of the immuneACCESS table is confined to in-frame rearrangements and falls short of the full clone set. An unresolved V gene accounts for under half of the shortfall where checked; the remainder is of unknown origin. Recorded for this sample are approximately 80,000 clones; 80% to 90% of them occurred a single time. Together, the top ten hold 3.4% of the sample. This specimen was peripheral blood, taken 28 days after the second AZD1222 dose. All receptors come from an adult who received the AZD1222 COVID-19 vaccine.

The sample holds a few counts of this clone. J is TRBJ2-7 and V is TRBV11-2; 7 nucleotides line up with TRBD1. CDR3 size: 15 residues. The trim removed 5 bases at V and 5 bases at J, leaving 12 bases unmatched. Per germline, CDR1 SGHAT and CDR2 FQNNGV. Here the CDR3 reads CASSIPLTGSHEQYF. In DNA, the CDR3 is TGTGCCAGCAGCATCCCCCTGACAGGGTCCCACGAGCAGTACTTC.

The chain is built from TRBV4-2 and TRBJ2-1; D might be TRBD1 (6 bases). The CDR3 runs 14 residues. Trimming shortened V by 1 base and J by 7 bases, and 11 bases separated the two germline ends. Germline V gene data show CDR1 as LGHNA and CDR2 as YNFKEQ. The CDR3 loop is CASSQGGRGNEQFF. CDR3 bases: TGTGCCAGCAGCCAAGGTGGAAGGGGGAATGAGCAGTTCTTC.

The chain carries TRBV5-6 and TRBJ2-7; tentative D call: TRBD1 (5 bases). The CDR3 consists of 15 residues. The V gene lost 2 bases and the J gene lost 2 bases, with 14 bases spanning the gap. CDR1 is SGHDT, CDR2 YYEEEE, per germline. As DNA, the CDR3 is TGTGCCAGCAGCTTATATTCGGCAGGGACCTACGAGCAGTACTTC. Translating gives CASSLYSAGTYEQYF.

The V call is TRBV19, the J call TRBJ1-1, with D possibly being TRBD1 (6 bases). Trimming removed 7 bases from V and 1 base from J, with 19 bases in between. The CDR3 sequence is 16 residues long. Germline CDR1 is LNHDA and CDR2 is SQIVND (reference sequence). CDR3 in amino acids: CASNHIPGGENTEAFF. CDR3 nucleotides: TGTGCCAGTAACCACATACCGGGGGGCGAGAACACTGAAGCTTTCTTT.

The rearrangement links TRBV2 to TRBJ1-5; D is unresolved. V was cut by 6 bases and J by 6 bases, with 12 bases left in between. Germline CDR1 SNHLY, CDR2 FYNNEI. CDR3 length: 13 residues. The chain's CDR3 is CASSNTRGQPQHF. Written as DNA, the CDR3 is TGTGCCAGCAGCAACACTCGGGGTCAGCCCCAGCATTTT. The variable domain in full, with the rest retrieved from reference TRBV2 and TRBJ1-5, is EPEVTQTPSHQVTQMGQEVILRCVPISNHLYFYWYRQILGQKVEFLVSFYNNEISEKSEIFDDQFSVERPDGSNFTLKIRSTKLEDSAMYFCASSNTRGQPQHFGDGTRLSIL.

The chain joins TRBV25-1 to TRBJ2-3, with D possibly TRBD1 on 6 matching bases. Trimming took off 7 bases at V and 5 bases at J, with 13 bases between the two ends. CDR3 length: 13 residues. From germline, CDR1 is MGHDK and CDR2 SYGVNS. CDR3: CASMGAVVDTQYF. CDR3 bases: TGTGCCAGCATGGGGGCGGTTGTAGATACGCAGTATTTT.

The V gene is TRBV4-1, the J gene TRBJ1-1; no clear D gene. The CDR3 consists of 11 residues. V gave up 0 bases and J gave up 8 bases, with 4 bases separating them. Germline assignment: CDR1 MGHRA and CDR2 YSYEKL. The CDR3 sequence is CASSQEREAFF. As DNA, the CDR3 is TGCGCCAGCAGCCAAGAACGGGAAGCTTTCTTT.

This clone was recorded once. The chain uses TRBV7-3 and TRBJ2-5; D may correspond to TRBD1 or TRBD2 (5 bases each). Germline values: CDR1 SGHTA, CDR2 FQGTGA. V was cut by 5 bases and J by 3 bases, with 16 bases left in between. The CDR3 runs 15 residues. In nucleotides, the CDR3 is TGTGCCAGCAGCGCCGAAGGGACGCCGAAAGAGACCCAGTACTTC. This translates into CASSAEGTPKETQYF.

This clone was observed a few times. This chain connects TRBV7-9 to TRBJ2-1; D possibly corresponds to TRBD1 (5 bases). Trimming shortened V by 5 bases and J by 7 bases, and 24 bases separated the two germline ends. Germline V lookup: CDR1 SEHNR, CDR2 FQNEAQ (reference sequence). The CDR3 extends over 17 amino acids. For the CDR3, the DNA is TGTGCCAGCAGCCCCTCCTATGGGGCAGGGAAGGGTAATGAGCAGTTCTTC. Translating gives CASSPSYGAGKGNEQFF.

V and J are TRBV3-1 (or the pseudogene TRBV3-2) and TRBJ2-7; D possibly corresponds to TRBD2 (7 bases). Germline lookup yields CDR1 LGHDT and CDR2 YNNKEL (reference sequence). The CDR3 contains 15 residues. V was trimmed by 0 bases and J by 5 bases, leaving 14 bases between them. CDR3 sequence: CASSQDGGLNNEQYF. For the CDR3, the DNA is TGTGCCAGCAGCCAAGACGGGGGGCTTAACAACGAGCAGTACTTC.

The CDR3 DNA follows: TGTGCCAGCAGTGCAGACATTAACACTGAAGCTTTCTTT. Translation: CASSADINTEAFF. The J gene is TRBJ1-1, the V gene TRBV2; D is unresolved. The V end was cut by 4 bases, the J end by 2 bases, with 8 bases between. The V gene's germline CDR1 is SNHLY and CDR2 FYNNEI. The CDR3 covers 13 residues. Drawing the rest from reference TRBV2 and TRBJ1-1, the complete variable domain is EPEVTQTPSHQVTQMGQEVILRCVPISNHLYFYWYRQILGQKVEFLVSFYNNEISEKSEIFDDQFSVERPDGSNFTLKIRSTKLEDSAMYFCASSADINTEAFFGQGTRLTVV.

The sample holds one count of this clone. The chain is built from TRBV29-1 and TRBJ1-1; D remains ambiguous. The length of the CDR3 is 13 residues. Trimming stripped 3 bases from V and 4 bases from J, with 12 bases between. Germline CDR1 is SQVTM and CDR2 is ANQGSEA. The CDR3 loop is CSVDTGSGTEAFF. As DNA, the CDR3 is TGCAGCGTTGATACGGGGTCAGGCACTGAAGCTTTCTTT.

The CDR3 sequence is CASSQGLSRVLGYTF. The CDR3 nucleotides are TGTGCCAGCAGCCAAGGGCTTTCCAGGGTGCTCGGCTACACCTTC. This chain uses TRBV28 with TRBJ1-2; perhaps TRBD1 as D (5 bases). Per germline, CDR1 MDHEN and CDR2 SYDVKM. The V end was cut by 6 bases, the J end by 8 bases, with 22 bases between. The CDR3 is 15 residues long.